This T cell receptor (beta chain) was captured in a study of OX40 agonist ivuxolimab in advanced cancers. Turning to the study itself: A history of anti-PD-1, anti-PD-L1 or anti-CTLA-4 therapy was acceptable, and roughly 40% had some.

Assay: immunoSEQ multiplex PCR; the TCRdb copy retains only in-frame clones and omits some. The sample has 65,000 to 100,000 clones, about 90% seen once. In this sample, this clone turned up a few times. Its antigen is as yet unknown. Study observations and caveats: At doses 0.1 to 3.0 mg/kg, CD4+ and CD8+ clones expanded.

The receptor comes from an adult with an advanced solid tumor such as melanoma, head and neck, liver or kidney cancer. The sequenced sample was CD4+ or CD8+ T cells sorted from blood, obtained in a trial of the OX40 agonist ivuxolimab.

CDR3 nucleotide sequence: TGTGCCAGCAAGTGGCGGCCTAGCACAGATACGCAGTATTTT. As protein: CASKWRPSTDTQYF. The V gene is TRBV6-5, the J gene TRBJ2-3; no clear D. V lost 7 bases and J 0 bases, leaving 11 bases between the germline ends. Germline V lookup: CDR1 MNHEY, CDR2 SVGAGI. CDR3 size: 14 residues.